These 2 T cell receptor beta chains were sequenced from one sample in a study of human CD8 memory T cell subsets. Libraries for TCR beta were constructed using UMI-labeled 5' RACE. Following a re-call of the 5' RACE reads, TCRdb has one entry per CDR3 protein and lacks DNA. The repertoire table contains around 10,000 distinct CDR3 sequences. Sequenced sample: CD8+ stem-like memory T cells (TSCM and TCM) sorted from PBMCs. Noted subset: stem-like memory CD8 T cells (TSTEM), CCR7+ PD-1- TIGIT-. These receptors were taken from a human donor in good health.

The chain employs TRBV13 and TRBJ1-6; TCRdb selects TRBD1, and the lack of DNA leaves this call unchecked. The CDR3 extends over 14 amino acids. Germline V lookup: CDR1 PRHDT, CDR2 FYEKMQ (reference sequence). The CDR3 reads CASSRQGFGSPLHF.

The chain employs TRBV20-1 and TRBJ2-7; TCRdb reports TRBD2, a call that lacks DNA to check it against. This CDR3 is 14 amino acids long. Germline CDR1 reads DFQATT; CDR2 reads SNEGSKA (reference sequence). The CDR3 sequence: CSAGAGTIIYEQYF.